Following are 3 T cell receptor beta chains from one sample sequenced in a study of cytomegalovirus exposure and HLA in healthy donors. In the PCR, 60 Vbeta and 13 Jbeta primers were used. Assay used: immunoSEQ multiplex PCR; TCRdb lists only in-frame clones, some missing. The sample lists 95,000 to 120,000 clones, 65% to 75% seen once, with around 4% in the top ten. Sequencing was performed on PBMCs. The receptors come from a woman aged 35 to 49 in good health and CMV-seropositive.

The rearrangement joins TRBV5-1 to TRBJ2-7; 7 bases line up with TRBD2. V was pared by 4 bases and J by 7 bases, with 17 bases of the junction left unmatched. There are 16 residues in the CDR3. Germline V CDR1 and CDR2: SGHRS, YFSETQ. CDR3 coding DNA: TGCGCCAGCAGCCTCTCTCGGGGAGCGGGATGGGGTGAGCAGTACTTC. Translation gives CASSLSRGAGWGEQYF.

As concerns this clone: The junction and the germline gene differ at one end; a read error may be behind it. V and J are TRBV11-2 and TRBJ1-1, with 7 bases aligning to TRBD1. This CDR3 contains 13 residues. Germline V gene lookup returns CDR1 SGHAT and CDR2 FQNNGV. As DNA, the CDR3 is TGTGCCAGCAACTTACAGGGGAGCACTGAAGCTTTCTTT. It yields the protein CASNLQGSTEAFF.

CDR3 sequence reads: CASSVDPGTADTQYF. The DNA for the CDR3 is TGTGCCAGCAGCGTAGATCCAGGTACCGCAGATACGCAGTATTTT. The V call is TRBV9, the J call TRBJ2-3; D gene ambiguous. The germline V and J ends were trimmed by 0 bases and 4 bases, with 12 bases remaining between them. Germline assignment: CDR1 SGDLS and CDR2 YYNGEE. The CDR3 contains 15 residues.